This passage covers 24 T cell receptor beta chains from one sample sequenced in a study of post-analysis software for immune sequencing data. Overall study results and limits: TRBV5-6, TRBV5-1 and TRBV20-1 belonged to a set of roughly five TRBV segments that were more frequent in patients than controls.

Libraries were made from TCR beta cDNA, and they carried unique molecular identifiers. TCRdb re-called the PCR reads through MiXCR, storing one row per CDR3 protein. The table includes roughly 540,000 distinct CDR3 sequences, under 40% detected once. The antigens these receptors bind are not known. The sample was blood. The receptors were sampled from a girl aged 2 to 17 with multiple sclerosis.

The CDR3 protein is CATSRSRGGPGANVLTF. The CDR3 bases are TGTGCCACCAGCAGATCCCGCGGGGGTCCAGGGGCCAACGTCCTGACTTTC. The chain has TRBV15 and TRBJ2-6; TRBD2 aligns across 7 bases. CDR1 and CDR2 from the germline V gene are LNHNV and YYDKDF (reference sequence). The J segment lost 4 bases and the V segment lost 2 bases, leaving 8 bases of the junction unmatched. The CDR3 is 17 amino acids.

The table lists this clonotype with many counts. The CDR3 region has the DNA TGCAGCGTAGAATACGGGACAGCGGGCACTGAAGCTTTCTTT. Translation gives CSVEYGTAGTEAFF. This rearrangement joins TRBV29-1 to TRBJ1-1; 7 bases fit TRBD1. Germline V gives CDR1 SQVTM, CDR2 ANQGSEA. The CDR3 has 14 residues. After removal of 6 bases from V and 4 bases from J, the junction contained 11 bases not matched to a gene.

The V call is TRBV11-2, the J call TRBJ2-3; D is uncertain. The CDR3 consists of 14 residues. Germline assignment: CDR1 SGHAT and CDR2 FQNNGV. Deletions cut 4 bases from V and 2 bases from J, with 10 bases between. CDR3 sequence (DNA): TGTGCCAGCAGCTCCGGGCCTGCCACAGATACGCAGTATTTT. Translating gives CASSSGPATDTQYF.

This clonotype has a single count. Germline is not matched at one junction end, which may reflect a read error. The gene calls are TRBV5-1 and TRBJ2-3, with D tentatively TRBD1 (7 bases). CDR3 size: 16 residues. Germline V lookup: CDR1 SGHRS, CDR2 YFSETQ. This CDR3 reads CASSLPRQGLTDAQYF. The CDR3 DNA follows: TGCGCCAGCAGCTTGCCGAGACAGGGACTCACAGATGCGCAGTATTTT.

The chain recombines TRBV20-1 with TRBJ2-7; weak D call: TRBD2 (7 bases). The CDR3 length is 14 residues. The germline V gene has CDR1 DFQATT and CDR2 SNEGSKA (reference sequence). Trimming pared 2 bases from V and 4 bases from J, leaving 15 bases between. The CDR3 nucleotides are TGCAGTGCTAGAATCCAAGGGGGAGGGTACGAGCAGTACTTC. Its translation: CSARIQGGGYEQYF.

The V call is TRBV20-1, the J call TRBJ2-3; 9 nucleotides line up with TRBD2. The CDR3 extends over 16 amino acids. Germline V CDR1 and CDR2: DFQATT, SNEGSKA (reference sequence). Trimming removed 3 bases from V and 5 bases from J; junction bases left unmatched: 12. CDR3 loop: CSASPVGGGAKDTQYF. The CDR3, as DNA: TGCAGTGCTAGTCCAGTCGGCGGGGGGGCCAAAGATACGCAGTATTTT.

In its sample, this clonotype was seen once. The genes are TRBV20-1 and TRBJ2-5; D remains unclear. V gave up 6 bases and J gave up 5 bases, with 7 bases separating them. The CDR3 is made up of 10 amino acids. Germline loops: CDR1 DFQATT, CDR2 SNEGSKA (reference sequence). This chain's CDR3 is CSAYGETQYF. In DNA form, the CDR3 reads TGCAGTGCATACGGGGAGACCCAGTACTTC.

A few counts support this clonotype. V gene TRBV18 combines with J gene TRBJ2-5, with D unclear. V was shortened by 4 bases and J by 4 bases, with 22 bases between the two germline ends. Germline loops: CDR1 KGHSH, CDR2 LQKENI. CDR3 size: 17 residues. For the CDR3, the DNA is TGTGCCAGCTCACAGACAAAAGGGCCCCAAAGGAGAGAGACCCAGTACTTC. It specifies CASSQTKGPQRRETQYF.

The chain links TRBV7-2 to TRBJ1-2, with D perhaps TRBD1 (5 bases). The CDR3 covers 15 residues. Germline V lookup: CDR1 SGHTA, CDR2 FQGNSA. V was clipped by 7 bases and J by 5 bases, with 20 bases between them. The CDR3 region is CASTYFQGVIYGYTF. CDR3 sequence (DNA): TGTGCCAGCACGTACTTCCAGGGAGTCATTTATGGCTACACCTTC. Drawing the rest from reference TRBV7-2 and TRBJ1-2, the complete variable domain is GAGVSQSPSNKVTEKGKDVELRCDPISGHTALYWYRQSLGQGLEFLIYFQGNSAPDKSGLPSDRFSAERTGGSVSTLTIQRTQQEDSAVYLCASTYFQGVIYGYTFGSGTRLTVV.

A few counts support this clonotype. J is TRBJ2-5 and V is TRBV14, with 12 bases lining up with TRBD2. CDR1 is SGHDN, CDR2 FVKESK, per germline. J was trimmed by 8 bases and V by 4 bases; bases with no gene match: 8. The CDR3 runs to 15 residues. CDR3 in DNA: TGTGCCAGCAGCCCCCGACTAGCGGGAGCCCGCACCCAGTACTTC. It encodes CASSPRLAGARTQYF.

This clonotype was observed a few times. A much larger clone differs by one base, so this may be a read error. The chain links TRBV5-1 to TRBJ2-1, with D perhaps assigned TRBD1 or TRBD2 (6 bases each). The J call may not be correct, given that the DNA end is closer to TRBJ2-7. CDR3 length equals 16 residues. CDR1 SGHRS and CDR2 YFSETQ come from the germline V gene. The CDR3 protein is CASSLGGTTAYNEQYF. The CDR3 bases are TGCGCCAGCAGCTTAGGAGGGACAACGGCCTACAATGAGCAGTACTTC.

This sequence joins TRBV4-1 and TRBJ2-7; TRBD2 aligns across 7 bases. There are 15 residues in the CDR3. J lost 7 bases, V lost 1 base, and 10 bases had no gene match. The germline gives CDR1 MGHRA, CDR2 YSYEKL. CDR3 in DNA: TGCGCCAGCAGCCAAGTAGCCAGCGGGGCTACGGAGCAGTACTTC. Amino acids: CASSQVASGATEQYF.

The chain joins TRBV6-6 to TRBJ1-2; D not resolved. Germline loops: CDR1 MNHNY, CDR2 SVGAGI (reference sequence). This CDR3 is built from 15 residues. Trimming stripped 2 bases from V and 3 bases from J, with 13 bases between. CDR3: CASSYIGYEDYGYTF. The CDR3 DNA sequence: TGTGCCAGCAGTTACATCGGCTACGAAGACTATGGCTACACCTTC.

The chain has TRBV6-1 and TRBJ2-7; 7 positions match TRBD2. The CDR3 has 14 amino acids. Germline values: CDR1 MNHNS, CDR2 SASEGT. Losses at the gene ends were 7 bases for V and 2 bases for J; bases not matched to a gene: 8. In DNA, the CDR3 is TGTGCCAGCATAAGGTCTAGCGGACCCTACGAGCAGTACTTC. Protein sequence: CASIRSSGPYEQYF.

The V gene is TRBV12-3 or TRBV12-4, the J gene TRBJ1-5; tentative D call: TRBD1 (5 bases). This CDR3 is 14 amino acids long. V was cut by 4 bases and J by 5 bases, with 12 bases left in between. Here the CDR3 DNA reads TGTGCCAGCAGTTGGACACACCATTATCAGCCCCAGCATTTT. Translation: CASSWTHHYQPQHF.

The chain has TRBV6-6 and TRBJ1-5; D remains unclear. The CDR3 sequence is 14 residues long. In germline, CDR1 is MNHNY, CDR2 SVGAGI (reference sequence). Between the trimmed V and J ends, which lost 5 bases and 5 bases, there was a span of 13 bases. CDR3 amino acids: CASSTLTRDQPQHF. DNA for the CDR3: TGTGCCAGCAGTACCCTCACCCGGGATCAGCCCCAGCATTTT.

This chain links TRBV20-1 with TRBJ2-5; TRBD2 matches at 8 bases. CDR3 length: 15 residues. After removal of 1 base from V and 0 bases from J, the junction contained 4 bases not matched to a gene. The germline CDR1 and CDR2 sequences are DFQATT and SNEGSKA (reference sequence). CDR3 coding DNA: TGCAGTGCTAGAGGAAGCGGGGGAAACCAAGAGACCCAGTACTTC. Protein product: CSARGSGGNQETQYF.

The gene calls are TRBV5-1 and TRBJ2-6, with D maybe TRBD2 (6 bases). Looked up from germline, CDR1 is SGHRS and CDR2 is YFSETQ. V gave up 1 base and J gave up 0 bases, with 20 bases separating them. The CDR3 is 20 residues long. The CDR3, as DNA: TGCGCCAGCAGCTTGCCTCTACGGTCGCGGGGATACTCTGGGGCCAACGTCCTGACTTTC. It translates to CASSLPLRSRGYSGANVLTF.

J is TRBJ1-6 and V is TRBV20-1, with D perhaps matching TRBD1 (5 bases). The V and J ends lost 0 bases and 9 bases respectively, with 6 bases between them. The germline V gene encodes CDR1 DFQATT and CDR2 SNEGSKA (reference sequence). The CDR3 is made up of 12 amino acids. CDR3 in DNA: TGCAGTGCTAGAGATAGGGGTTCACCCCTCCACTTT. Translation gives CSARDRGSPLHF.

This chain uses TRBV2 with TRBJ2-1; 14 nucleotides align to TRBD2. Germline V gene lookup returns CDR1 SNHLY and CDR2 FYNNEI. This CDR3 spans 15 amino acids. V shed 6 bases and J 8 bases; nucleotides not matched to a gene: 6. CDR3 region: CASRGTSGGRDEQFF. The CDR3, as DNA: TGTGCCAGCAGGGGGACTAGCGGGGGCAGGGATGAGCAGTTCTTC.

This clonotype was seen at least ten times. The V call is TRBV20-1, the J call TRBJ1-2, with 9 bases matching TRBD1. CDR1 is DFQATT, CDR2 SNEGSKA, per germline (reference sequence). The CDR3 runs to 15 residues. V was clipped by 5 bases and J by 5 bases; unmatched bases: 12. The CDR3 DNA follows: TGCAGTGCTGTGTATCCGGGACAGGGCAATTATGGCTACACCTTC. Its protein product is CSAVYPGQGNYGYTF.

The genes are TRBV10-3 and TRBJ2-3, with D perhaps TRBD1 or TRBD2 (6 bases each). The CDR3 has 14 residues. V lost 9 bases, J lost 0 bases, and 13 bases lay in between. CDR1 and CDR2 from the germline V gene are ENHRY and SYGVKD. CDR3 DNA sequence: TGTGCCATGACGGGGGCCCCTAGCACAGATACGCAGTATTTT. Translation gives CAMTGAPSTDTQYF.

CDR3 in amino acids: CASSSPDRGHNYGYTF. The DNA for the CDR3 is TGTGCCAGCAGTTCACCCGACAGGGGGCATAACTATGGCTACACCTTC. The V call is TRBV6-6, the J call TRBJ1-2; TRBD1 matches 10 bases. CDR1 is MNHNY and CDR2 is SVGAGI in the germline V gene (reference sequence). V was pared by 4 bases and J by 1 base, with 6 bases of the junction left unmatched. The length of the CDR3 is 16 residues.

The chain carries TRBV28 and TRBJ1-1; TRBD1 aligns across 10 bases. From germline, CDR1 is MDHEN and CDR2 SYDVKM. Trimming took 10 bases from V and 0 from J; bases not matched to a gene: 8. The CDR3 is made up of 15 amino acids. The CDR3 DNA follows: TGTGCCACGGGGACAGGGGTAGTTATGAACACTGAAGCTTTCTTT. It codes for CATGTGVVMNTEAFF.